Listed here are 22 T cell receptor beta chains from one sample, sequenced in a study of blood T cell repertoires in COVID-19. The table came from immunoSEQ multiplex PCR; TCRdb's copy has only in-frame clones and leaves some out. The sample shows approximately 170,000 clones, roughly 90% of them seen only once. Sequenced input: peripheral blood. These TCRs come from a man aged 18 to 29 with COVID-19, enrolled during active disease.

The chain uses TRBV3-1 (or the pseudogene TRBV3-2) and TRBJ1-1; no reliable D call. The CDR3 totals 17 residues. From germline, CDR1 is LGHDT and CDR2 YNNKEL (reference sequence). V lost 5 bases and J 1 base, leaving 20 bases between the germline ends. DNA for the CDR3: TGTGCCAGCAGCTGGCGATCGTCTATTCGAGGGAACACTGAAGCTTTCTTT. Translated, it gives CASSWRSSIRGNTEAFF.

This chain links TRBV19 with TRBJ2-2; TRBD1 matches at 9 bases. The CDR3 has 15 residues. Germline CDR1 is LNHDA and CDR2 is SQIVND (reference sequence). V lost 7 bases to trimming and J lost 5 bases; unmatched junction nucleotides: 8. DNA of the CDR3: TGTGCCAGTATGCTGGGACAGGGATTAACCGGGGAGCTGTTTTTT. It specifies CASMLGQGLTGELFF.

This sequence joins TRBV6-6 and TRBJ2-1; the D gene is possibly TRBD1 (5 bases). Trimming cost V 2 bases and J 3 bases, with 8 bases left between them. Germline-derived CDR1 and CDR2 are MNHNY and SVGAGI (reference sequence). The CDR3 is 14 residues long. CDR3 DNA: TGTGCCAGCAGTTACAGGGGAAACTACAATGAGCAGTTCTTC. It yields the protein CASSYRGNYNEQFF.

V and J are TRBV27 and TRBJ1-6; TRBD1 might be the D (5 bases). The CDR3 has 16 residues. V was cut by 0 bases and J by 4 bases, with 10 bases left in between. The V gene's germline CDR1 is MNHEY and CDR2 SMNVEV (reference sequence). This CDR3 is CASSLSGGLYNSPLHF. In nucleotides, the CDR3 is TGTGCCAGCAGTTTATCGGGGGGGTTATATAATTCACCCCTCCACTTT.

This clone appeared once. The chain combines TRBV24-1 with TRBJ2-5; TRBD2 agrees at 9 bases. Germline CDR1 KGHDR, CDR2 SFDVKD. V was pared by 7 bases and J by 4 bases, with 3 bases of the junction left unmatched. This CDR3 spans 13 amino acids. The CDR3 protein is CATRGSGRETQYF. CDR3 nucleotide sequence: TGTGCCACCAGGGGTAGCGGGAGAGAGACCCAGTACTTC.

This rearrangement joins TRBV28 to TRBJ2-5; TRBD1 matches 8 bases. V dropped 5 bases and J dropped 4; count of bases not matched to a gene: 6. Per germline, CDR1 MDHEN and CDR2 SYDVKM. This CDR3 is 14 amino acids long. CDR3 in amino acids: CASSPMTGAETQYF. The DNA for the CDR3 is TGTGCCAGCAGTCCAATGACAGGGGCAGAGACCCAGTACTTC.

The chain couples TRBV9 to TRBJ1-6, with 10 bases fitting TRBD1. The V and J ends lost 0 bases and 7 bases, in that order; junction bases with no gene match: 10. This CDR3 has 18 residues. Germline V gives CDR1 SGDLS, CDR2 YYNGEE. CDR3 loop: CASSVAGTGAPSNSPLHF. CDR3 sequence (DNA): TGTGCCAGCAGCGTAGCAGGGACAGGGGCCCCGTCGAATTCACCCCTCCACTTT.

The sample holds many counts of this clone. V usage is TRBV7-9 and J usage is TRBJ2-7; TRBD2 matches 9 bases. The CDR3 has 14 residues. Unmatched junction bases numbered 10, after V lost 8 bases and J lost 5 bases. The germline CDR1 and CDR2 sequences are SEHNR and FQNEAQ (reference sequence). In DNA, the CDR3 is TGTGCCAGCGGCCATAGCGGGAGAGTTCACGAGCAGTACTTC. Its protein product is CASGHSGRVHEQYF.

This clone was observed a handful of times. The rearrangement uses TRBV11-2 and TRBJ1-1; 7 nucleotides align to TRBD1. The CDR3 loop spans 14 amino acids. In germline, CDR1 is SGHAT, CDR2 FQNNGV. Trimming cost V 4 bases and J 5 bases; bases outside gene matches: 7. In nucleotides, the CDR3 is TGTGCCAGCAGCTCACGGACAGGCGGGACTGAAGCTTTCTTT. Amino acids: CASSSRTGGTEAFF.

The genes are TRBV27 and TRBJ1-6; D unclear. This CDR3 region has 13 residues. Germline loops: CDR1 MNHEY, CDR2 SMNVEV (reference sequence). With 5 bases removed from V and 9 bases from J, the gap between germline ends came to 11 bases. The CDR3 region has the DNA TGTGCCAGCAGTCGAGGTGACGCTTCACCCCTCCACTTT. It is translated as CASSRGDASPLHF.

This clone has a single count. J is TRBJ2-7 and V is TRBV14, with D possibly matching TRBD2 (6 bases). In germline, CDR1 is SGHDN, CDR2 FVKESK. Trimming removed 2 bases from V and 3 bases from J, with 14 bases in between. The CDR3 runs 15 residues. CDR3 loop: CASSQPLGGIYEQYF. Written as DNA, the CDR3 is TGTGCCAGCAGCCAACCCCTGGGAGGTATCTACGAGCAGTACTTC.

The CDR3 region has the DNA TGCAGTGCAAAGGCGAGGGAGCAGTACTTC. It translates to CSAKAREQYF. The genes are TRBV20-1 and TRBJ2-7; the D is unclear. In germline, CDR1 is DFQATT, CDR2 SNEGSKA (reference sequence). CDR3 length equals 10 residues. V lost 6 bases and J 7 bases, leaving 10 bases between the germline ends.

This clone came up a few times. Because the CDR3's place on the DNA is in doubt, the DNA is left out and the CDR3 is given as listed by TCRdb. The V and J genes are TRBV23-1 and TRBJ1-2; the table's TRBD1 call for D was not verified on the DNA. TRBV23-1 is an open reading frame whose function is uncertain. The CDR3 numbers 20 amino acids, ends counted. CDR3 in amino acids: CASPDISAPARETDNYGYTF.

V usage is TRBV29-1 and J usage is TRBJ2-5; 7 nucleotides match TRBD2. The V and J ends lost 6 bases and 5 bases, in that order; junction bases with no gene match: 18. The CDR3 runs to 16 residues. In germline, CDR1 is SQVTM, CDR2 ANQGSEA. CDR3 protein: CSVDRTGTTVRETQYF. CDR3 DNA sequence: TGCAGCGTGGATAGAACCGGGACTACGGTTAGGGAGACCCAGTACTTC.

The V gene is TRBV2, the J gene TRBJ2-5, with a possible D match to TRBD1 (6 bases). The CDR3 covers 13 residues. Germline CDR1 reads SNHLY; CDR2 reads FYNNEI. V was trimmed by 6 bases and J by 5 bases, leaving 13 bases between them. DNA of the CDR3: TGTGCCAGCAGCCAGGGGCGAGGGGAGACCCAGTACTTC. Residues: CASSQGRGETQYF.

This chain joins TRBV12-3 or TRBV12-4 and TRBJ1-4; no reliable D call. Trimming stripped 8 bases from V and 3 bases from J, with 7 bases between. The CDR3 totals 12 residues. The DNA of the CDR3 is TGTGCCAGCCTCTCCCCTAATGAAAAACTGTTTTTT. Translation: CASLSPNEKLFF.

CDR3 in amino acids: CASSYRAGGETQYF. For the CDR3, the DNA is TGTGCCAGCAGTTACCGGGCGGGAGGAGAGACCCAGTACTTC. This chain links TRBV6-2 or TRBV6-3 with TRBJ2-5; TRBD2 aligns across 8 bases. Germline-derived CDR1 and CDR2 are MNHEY and SVGEGT. The CDR3 contains 14 residues. V lost 2 bases and J lost 4; bases outside the gene matches: 3.

This clone occurred once. This sequence joins TRBV6-1 and TRBJ2-7, with 10 bases identical to TRBD2. The J segment lost 2 bases and the V segment lost 5 bases, leaving 3 bases of the junction unmatched. CDR1 and CDR2 from the germline V gene are MNHNS and SASEGT. The CDR3 totals 14 residues. The CDR3 loop reads CASSLLAGPYEQYF. The DNA of the CDR3 is TGTGCCAGCAGTTTACTAGCGGGACCCTACGAGCAGTACTTC.

The V and J genes are TRBV11-1 and TRBJ2-5; 7 bases align to TRBD1. The germline gives CDR1 SGHAT, CDR2 FQDESV (reference sequence). The J segment lost 2 bases and the V segment lost 5 bases, leaving 8 bases of the junction unmatched. The CDR3 has 15 residues. The chain's CDR3 is CASSGWTGAQETQYF. The CDR3 region has the DNA TGTGCCAGCAGCGGTTGGACAGGTGCACAAGAGACCCAGTACTTC.

The chain couples TRBV19 to TRBJ2-7; D is unclear. Trimming removed 2 bases from V and 6 bases from J, with 20 bases in between. Germline CDR1 reads LNHDA; CDR2 reads SQIVND (reference sequence). The CDR3 contains 16 residues. CDR3 sequence reads: CASSIRYAADLGEQYF. The CDR3 DNA reads TGTGCCAGTAGTATAAGGTATGCGGCTGACCTGGGCGAGCAGTACTTC. Variable domain in full (rest from reference TRBV19 and TRBJ2-7): DGGITQSPKYLFRKEGQNVTLSCEQNLNHDAMYWYRQDPGQGLRLIYYSQIVNDFQKGDIAEGYSVSREKKESFPLTVTSAQKNPTAFYLCASSIRYAADLGEQYFGPGTRLTVT.

The chain has TRBV11-3 and TRBJ2-1; the D is unclear. CDR1 and CDR2 (germline): SGHNT, YENEEA. The germline V and J ends were trimmed by 5 bases and 7 bases, with 12 bases remaining between them. This CDR3 is built from 13 residues. CDR3 nucleotides: TGTGCCAGCAGCCCTCAAAACGGGAATGAGCAGTTCTTC. Its translation is CASSPQNGNEQFF.

This clone has more than one count but fewer than ten. CDR3 coding DNA: TGTGCCAGTAGTAATGGGCCTCCGGGGGACAATGAGCAGTTCTTC. It yields the protein CASSNGPPGDNEQFF. The gene calls are TRBV19 and TRBJ2-1, with D maybe TRBD2 (6 bases). V lost 4 bases and J 5 bases, leaving 15 bases between the germline ends. This CDR3 has 15 residues. Germline V gene lookup returns CDR1 LNHDA and CDR2 SQIVND (reference sequence).